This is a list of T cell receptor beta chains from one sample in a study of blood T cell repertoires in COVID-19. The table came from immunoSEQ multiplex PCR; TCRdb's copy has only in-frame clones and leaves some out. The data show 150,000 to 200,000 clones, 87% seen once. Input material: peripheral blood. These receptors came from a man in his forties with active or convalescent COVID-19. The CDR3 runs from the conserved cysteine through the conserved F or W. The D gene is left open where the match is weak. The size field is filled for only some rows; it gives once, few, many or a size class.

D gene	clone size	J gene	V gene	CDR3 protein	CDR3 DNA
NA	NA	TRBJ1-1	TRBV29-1	CSAREGAVDMNTEAFF	TGCAGCGCCCGGGAGGGAGCCGTGGACATGAACACTGAAGCTTTCTTT
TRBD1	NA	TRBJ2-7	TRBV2	CATSSGQGAGEQYF	TGTGCCACATCAAGTGGGCAGGGGGCAGGGGAGCAGTACTTC
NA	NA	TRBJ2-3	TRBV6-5	CASRRRDTDTQYF	TGTGCCAGCAGGCGCCGGGACACAGATACGCAGTATTTT
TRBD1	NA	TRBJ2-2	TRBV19	CASSRVGTGVHGELFF	TGTGCCAGCTCCAGGGTCGGGACAGGGGTCCACGGGGAGCTGTTTTTT
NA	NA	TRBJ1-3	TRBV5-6	CASSLYRTSDSGNTIYF	TGTGCCAGCAGCTTGTACCGGACTTCCGACTCTGGAAACACCATATATTTT
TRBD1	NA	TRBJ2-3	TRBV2	CASSPDRATDTQYF	TGTGCCAGCAGCCCGGACAGGGCCACAGATACGCAGTATTTT
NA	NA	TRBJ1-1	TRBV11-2	CASSPPAGNPAFF	TGTGCCAGCAGCCCTCCCGCGGGAAATCCAGCTTTCTTT
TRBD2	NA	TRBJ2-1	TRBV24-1	CATSAVGGGFNEQFF	TGTGCCACCAGTGCAGTGGGCGGGGGGTTCAACGAGCAGTTCTTC
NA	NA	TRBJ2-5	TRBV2	CASSGATQETQYF	TGTGCCAGCAGTGGGGCTACCCAAGAGACCCAGTACTTC
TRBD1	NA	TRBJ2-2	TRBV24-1	CATSERTGTTGELFF	TGTGCCACCAGTGAAAGGACAGGGACCACCGGGGAGCTGTTTTTT
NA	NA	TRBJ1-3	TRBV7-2	CASSLGSGTGNTIYF	TGTGCCAGCAGCTTAGGGTCAGGGACTGGAAACACCATATATTTT
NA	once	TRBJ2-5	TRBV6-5	CASRQGSETQYF	TGTGCCAGCAGACAGGGTTCCGAGACCCAGTACTTC
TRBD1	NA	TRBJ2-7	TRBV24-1	CATSDRGQGTYEQYF	TGTGCCACCAGTGATCGAGGACAGGGAACCTACGAGCAGTACTTC
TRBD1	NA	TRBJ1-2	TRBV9	CASSPEGRDRPNYGYTF	TGTGCCAGCAGCCCAGAAGGCCGGGACAGGCCGAACTATGGCTACACCTTC
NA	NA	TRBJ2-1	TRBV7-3	CASSLTRPAPGNEQFF	TGTGCCAGCAGCTTAACGAGGCCAGCGCCTGGGAATGAGCAGTTCTTC
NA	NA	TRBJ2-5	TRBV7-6	CASSLVGGAFGVTQYF	TGTGCCAGCAGCTTAGTTGGGGGGGCCTTCGGTGTGACCCAGTACTTC